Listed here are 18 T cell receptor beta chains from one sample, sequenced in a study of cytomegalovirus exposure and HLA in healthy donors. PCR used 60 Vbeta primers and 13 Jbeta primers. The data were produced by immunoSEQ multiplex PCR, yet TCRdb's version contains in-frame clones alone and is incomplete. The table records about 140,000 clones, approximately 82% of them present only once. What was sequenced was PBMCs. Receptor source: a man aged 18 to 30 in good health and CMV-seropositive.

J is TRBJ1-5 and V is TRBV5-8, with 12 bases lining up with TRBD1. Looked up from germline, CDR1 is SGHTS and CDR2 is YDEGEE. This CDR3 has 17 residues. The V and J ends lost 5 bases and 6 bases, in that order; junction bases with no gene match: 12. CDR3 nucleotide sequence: TGTGCCAGCAGTTACGGGGTGGGACAGGGGGCTCTTCAGCCCCAGCATTTT. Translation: CASSYGVGQGALQPQHF.

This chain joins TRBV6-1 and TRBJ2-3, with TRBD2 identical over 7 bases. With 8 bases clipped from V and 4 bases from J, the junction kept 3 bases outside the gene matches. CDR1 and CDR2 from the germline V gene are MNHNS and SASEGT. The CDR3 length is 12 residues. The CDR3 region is CASGRGPDTQYF. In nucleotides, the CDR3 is TGTGCCAGCGGGAGGGGCCCAGATACGCAGTATTTT.

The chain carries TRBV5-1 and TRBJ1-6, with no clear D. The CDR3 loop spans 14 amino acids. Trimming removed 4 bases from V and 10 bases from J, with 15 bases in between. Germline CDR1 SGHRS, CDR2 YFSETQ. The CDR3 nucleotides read TGCGCCAGCAGCCGGTCAGGCCGAGACTCACCCCTCCACTTT. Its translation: CASSRSGRDSPLHF.

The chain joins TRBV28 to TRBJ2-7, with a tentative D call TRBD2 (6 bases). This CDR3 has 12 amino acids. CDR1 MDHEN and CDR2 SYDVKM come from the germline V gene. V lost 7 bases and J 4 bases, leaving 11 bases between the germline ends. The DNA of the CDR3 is TGTGCCAGCACAAAGGAGGGGTACGAGCAGTACTTC. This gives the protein CASTKEGYEQYF.

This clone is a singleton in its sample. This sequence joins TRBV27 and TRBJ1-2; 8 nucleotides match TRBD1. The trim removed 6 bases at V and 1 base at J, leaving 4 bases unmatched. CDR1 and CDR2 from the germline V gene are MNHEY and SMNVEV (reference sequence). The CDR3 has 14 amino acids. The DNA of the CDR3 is TGTGCCAGCAGGCGGACAGGGAGTAACTATGGCTACACCTTC. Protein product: CASRRTGSNYGYTF.

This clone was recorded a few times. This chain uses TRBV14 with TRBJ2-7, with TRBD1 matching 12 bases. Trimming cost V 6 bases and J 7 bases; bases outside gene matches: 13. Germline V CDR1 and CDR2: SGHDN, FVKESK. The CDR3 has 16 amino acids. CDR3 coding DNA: TGTGCCAGCAGTCATCGATTTGGGACAGGGGGCGCAGAGCAGTACTTC. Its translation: CASSHRFGTGGAEQYF.

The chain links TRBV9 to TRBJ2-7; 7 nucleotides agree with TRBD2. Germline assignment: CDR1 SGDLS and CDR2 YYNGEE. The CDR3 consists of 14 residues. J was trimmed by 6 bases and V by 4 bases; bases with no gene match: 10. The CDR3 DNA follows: TGTGCCAGCAGCCCCAGGACTAGAAGTAGCGAGCAGTACTTC. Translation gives CASSPRTRSSEQYF.

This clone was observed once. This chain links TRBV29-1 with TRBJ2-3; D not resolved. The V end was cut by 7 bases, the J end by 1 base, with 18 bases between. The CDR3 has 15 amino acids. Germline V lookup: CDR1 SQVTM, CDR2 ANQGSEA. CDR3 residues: CSAVTVHPGTDTQYF. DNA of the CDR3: TGCAGCGCCGTAACGGTCCACCCTGGCACAGATACGCAGTATTTT.

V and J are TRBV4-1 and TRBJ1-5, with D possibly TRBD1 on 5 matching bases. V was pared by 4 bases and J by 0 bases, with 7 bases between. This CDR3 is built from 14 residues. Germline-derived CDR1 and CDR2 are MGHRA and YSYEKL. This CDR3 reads CASSPDNSNQPQHF. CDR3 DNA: TGCGCCAGCAGCCCGGACAATAGCAATCAGCCCCAGCATTTT.

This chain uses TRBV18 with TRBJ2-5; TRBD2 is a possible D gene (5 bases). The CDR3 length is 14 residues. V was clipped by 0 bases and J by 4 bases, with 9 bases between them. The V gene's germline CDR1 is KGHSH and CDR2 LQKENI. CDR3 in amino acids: CASSPPPAGETQYF. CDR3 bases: TGTGCCAGCTCACCACCCCCCGCGGGAGAGACCCAGTACTTC.

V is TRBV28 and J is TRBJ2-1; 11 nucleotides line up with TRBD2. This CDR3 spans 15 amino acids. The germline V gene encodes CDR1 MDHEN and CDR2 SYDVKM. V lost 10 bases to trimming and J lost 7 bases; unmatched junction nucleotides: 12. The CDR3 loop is CATMEGVAGGNEQFF. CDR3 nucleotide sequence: TGTGCCACCATGGAGGGGGTAGCGGGAGGGAATGAGCAGTTCTTC.

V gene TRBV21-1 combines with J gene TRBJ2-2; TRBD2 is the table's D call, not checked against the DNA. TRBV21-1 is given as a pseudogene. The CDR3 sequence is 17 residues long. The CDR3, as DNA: TGTGCCAGCAGCAAAGCAGCCCCGCGGCTTTGGACCGGGGAGCTGTTTTTT. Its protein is CASSKAAPRLWTGELFF.

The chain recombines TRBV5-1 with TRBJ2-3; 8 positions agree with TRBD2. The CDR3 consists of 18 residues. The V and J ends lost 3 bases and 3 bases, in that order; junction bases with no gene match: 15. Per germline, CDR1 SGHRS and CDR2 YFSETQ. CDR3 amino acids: CASSSYTSGIAGTDTQYF. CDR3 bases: TGCGCCAGCAGCTCATACACCTCGGGAATAGCGGGGACAGATACGCAGTATTTT.

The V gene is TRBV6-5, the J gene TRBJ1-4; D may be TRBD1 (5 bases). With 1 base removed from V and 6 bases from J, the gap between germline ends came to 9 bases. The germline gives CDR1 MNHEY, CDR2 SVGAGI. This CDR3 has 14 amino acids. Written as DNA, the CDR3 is TGTGCCAGCAGTTACTGGGCAGGGTATGAAAAACTGTTTTTT. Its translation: CASSYWAGYEKLFF.

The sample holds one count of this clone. The CDR3 bases are TGCAGCGTGCGGACAGGGGGCTCATGGGAAGCTTTCTTT. It translates to CSVRTGGSWEAFF. V gene TRBV29-1 combines with J gene TRBJ1-1; TRBD1 agrees at 11 bases. This CDR3 has 13 residues. From germline, CDR1 is SQVTM and CDR2 ANQGSEA. V lost 6 bases and J lost 8; bases outside the gene matches: 8.

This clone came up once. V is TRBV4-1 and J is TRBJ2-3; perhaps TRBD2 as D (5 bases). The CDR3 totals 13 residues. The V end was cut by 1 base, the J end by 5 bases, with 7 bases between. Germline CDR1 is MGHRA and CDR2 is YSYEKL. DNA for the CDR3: TGCGCCAGCAGCCAAGTGGAGGTAGATACGCAGTATTTT. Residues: CASSQVEVDTQYF.

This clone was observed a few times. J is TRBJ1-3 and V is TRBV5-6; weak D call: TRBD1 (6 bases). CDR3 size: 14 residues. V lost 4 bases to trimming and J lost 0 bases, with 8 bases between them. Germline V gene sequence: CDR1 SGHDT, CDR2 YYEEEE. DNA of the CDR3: TGTGCCAGCAGCGGACAGCTCTCTGGAAACACCATATATTTT. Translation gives CASSGQLSGNTIYF.

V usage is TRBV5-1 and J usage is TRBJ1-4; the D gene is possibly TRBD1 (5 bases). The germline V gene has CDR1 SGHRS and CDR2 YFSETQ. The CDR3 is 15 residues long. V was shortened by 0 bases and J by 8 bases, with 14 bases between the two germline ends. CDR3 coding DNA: TGCGCCAGCAGCTTGGAGGGAGGGGAAGGGGAAAAACTGTTTTTT. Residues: CASSLEGGEGEKLFF.